This T cell receptor (beta chain) emerged from a study of CD8 T cells in ankylosing spondylitis. Findings of the study overall: In peripheral blood, disease-linked CD8+ clones occurred at relatively low frequencies. In reactive arthritis synovial fluid and blood, some motif variants had been reported before. As reported, disease-linked clones showed significant enrichment in matched ankylosing spondylitis synovial fluid. A motif in TCR beta, a set of under ten highly homologous variants, appeared characteristic of ankylosing spondylitis blood.

In its sample, this clonotype was seen a few times. Antigen specificity is unknown. Generation of TCR beta libraries employed quantitative 5'-RACE incorporating molecular barcodes. MiXCR, run by TCRdb on the 5' RACE reads, gives a single entry per CDR3 protein. The table lists hundreds of thousands of distinct CDR3 sequences, roughly 10% of them singletons. Trimming pared 4 bases from V and 7 bases from J, leaving 17 bases between. Germline V gene lookup returns CDR1 ENHRY and CDR2 SYGVKD. This CDR3 is 14 amino acids long. What was sequenced was blood, either unsorted or a sorted T cell fraction (not recorded which). The chain carries TRBV10-3 and TRBJ2-7, with D perhaps matching TRBD1 or TRBD2 (5 bases each). The clonotype comes from a male donor with ankylosing spondylitis. This CDR3 reads CAISGGAPLWEQYF. CDR3 coding DNA: TGTGCCATCAGTGGAGGGGCCCCACTATGGGAGCAGTACTTC.